This T cell receptor (beta chain) is from a study of CXCR3-negative and CXCR3-positive naive CD8 T cells. Broader study findings: For the naive subsets, surface CD5 was similar, and TCR strength was inferred from TRB CDR3 properties. High diversity, comparable across both naive subsets, contrasted with much lower diversity in memory CD8+ cells.

Researchers prepared the TRB cDNA libraries using 5' RACE with UMI labels. From the 5' RACE reads, TCRdb lists one entry per CDR3 protein and no DNA. The sample has about 39,000 distinct CDR3 sequences, and its top ten clones hold roughly 1.6%. Definition of naive CD8+ T cells rested on a CD45RO-CCR7+CD27+CD95- profile. The CDR3 has 15 residues. As to this clonotype: Antigen unknown.

This receptor was taken from a human donor in good health. Some clones in this sample may be carry-over from other donors' samples. The V gene is TRBV23-1, the J gene TRBJ2-5; TCRdb selects TRBD1, and the lack of DNA leaves this call unchecked. TRBV23-1 is treated as an ORF (open reading frame) with a function not yet certain. Input material: naive CXCR3- CD8+ T cells from blood. Noted subset: CD45RO-CCR7+CD27+CD95- naive CD8+ T cells lacking CXCR3 (TNR3-). CDR3 amino acids: CASSQPGPGKETQYF.